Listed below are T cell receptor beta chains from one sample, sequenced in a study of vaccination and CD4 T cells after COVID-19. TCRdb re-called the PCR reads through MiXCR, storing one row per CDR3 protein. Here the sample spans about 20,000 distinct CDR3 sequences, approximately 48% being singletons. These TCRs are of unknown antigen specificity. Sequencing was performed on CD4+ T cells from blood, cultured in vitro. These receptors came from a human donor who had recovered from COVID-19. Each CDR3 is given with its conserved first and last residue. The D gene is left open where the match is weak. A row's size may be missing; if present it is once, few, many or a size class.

CASSQDRLDSTDTQYF,TGCGCCAGCAGCCAAGATCGGCTAGACAGCACAGATACGCAGTATTTT,TRBJ2-3,16,.,TRBV4-3,.
CASSFLGTGSYNEQFF,TGCGCCAGCAGTTTCCTCGGGACAGGGTCCTACAATGAGCAGTTCTTC,TRBJ2-1,16,few,TRBV10-1,TRBD1
CASSYRGEYGYTF,TGTGCCAGCAGTTACCGAGGGGAGTACGGCTACACCTTC,TRBJ1-2,13,.,TRBV6-5,.
CASKETEAFF,TGTGCCAGCAAGGAGACTGAAGCTTTCTTT,TRBJ1-1,10,.,TRBV2,.
CASSPRPSSYNEQFF,TGTGCCAGCAGTCCCCGACCAAGCTCCTACAATGAGCAGTTCTTC,TRBJ2-1,15,few,TRBV27,.
CASSSGRTTEAFF,TGTGCCAGTAGTTCAGGACGTACCACTGAAGCTTTCTTT,TRBJ1-1,13,once,TRBV19,.
CSVDRGLDEAFF,TGCAGCGTAGACAGGGGGCTGGATGAAGCTTTCTTT,TRBJ1-1,12,.,TRBV29-1,TRBD1
CASRGTTDTQYF,TGTGCCAGCCGAGGGACCACAGATACGCAGTATTTT,TRBJ2-3,12,.,TRBV27,.
CASSPAGQETQYF,TGTGCCAGCTCACCAGCGGGCCAAGAGACCCAGTACTTC,TRBJ2-5,13,.,TRBV18,.
CAISESFSAGEGYTF,TGTGCCATCAGTGAGTCGTTTTCGGCAGGGGAAGGCTACACCTTC,TRBJ1-2,15,.,TRBV10-3,.
CASSLSGQYGYTF,TGTGCCAGCAGTTTATCGGGACAGTATGGCTACACCTTC,TRBJ1-2,13,few,TRBV27,TRBD1
CSARDLGGRGTDTQYF,TGCAGTGCTAGAGATCTAGGAGGGCGGGGCACAGATACGCAGTATTTT,TRBJ2-3,16,few,TRBV20-1,.
CASSSQGGETEAFF,TGCGCCAGCAGCTCCCAAGGAGGGGAGACTGAAGCTTTCTTT,TRBJ1-1,14,.,TRBV5-1,.
CSARRRDYLATQYF,TGCAGTGCTAGACGTAGGGACTACCTAGCGACCCAGTACTTC,TRBJ2-5,14,.,TRBV20-1,TRBD2
CASSLSRDRAAGGYTF,TGTGCCAGTTCGCTATCCCGGGACAGGGCCGCTGGGGGCTACACCTTC,TRBJ1-2,16,.,TRBV18,TRBD1
CASSSRTSGGTDTQYF,TGTGCCAGCAGTTCCCGGACTAGCGGGGGCACAGATACGCAGTATTTT,TRBJ2-3,16,.,TRBV12-3/TRBV12-4,TRBD2
CASKPGTDTQYF,TGTGCCAGCAAACCTGGCACAGATACGCAGTATTTT,TRBJ2-3,12,.,TRBV28,.
CSARRPQGRRPFSGNTIYF,TGCAGTGCTCGTAGACCCCAGGGCCGTCGACCTTTCTCTGGAAACACCATATATTTT,TRBJ1-3,19,.,TRBV20-1,.
CASSLYRRMNTEAFF,TGTGCCAGCAGTTTGTACAGGAGAATGAACACTGAAGCTTTCTTT,TRBJ1-1,15,.,TRBV12-3/TRBV12-4,.
CASRVVRRVQFF,TGTGCCAGCAGAGTTGTACGTCGCGTCCAGTTCTTC,TRBJ2-1,12,.,TRBV2,.
CATSDSVAGFANEQFF,TGTGCCACCAGTGACTCTGTAGCGGGATTCGCGAATGAGCAGTTCTTC,TRBJ2-1,16,few,TRBV24-1,TRBD2
CASSLGAGVYNEQFF,TGTGCCAGCAGCCTAGGAGCGGGAGTCTACAATGAGCAGTTCTTC,TRBJ2-1,15,.,TRBV7-6,TRBD2
CAWSAGAGGFYNEQFF,TGTGCCTGGAGTGCGGGGGCAGGGGGATTCTACAATGAGCAGTTCTTC,TRBJ2-1,16,few,TRBV30,.
CASSWGTGTQAFF,TGTGCCAGCAGTTGGGGGACAGGGACACAAGCTTTCTTT,TRBJ1-1,13,.,TRBV6-2/TRBV6-3,TRBD1
CSASLTGSGANVLTF,TGCAGTGCTAGCCTGACAGGCTCTGGGGCCAACGTCCTGACTTTC,TRBJ2-6,15,few,TRBV20-1,.
CASSPPGGSYGYTF,TGTGCCAGCAGCCCCCCGGGAGGGAGCTATGGCTACACCTTC,TRBJ1-2,14,few,TRBV7-9,.
CASSRGEPSYEQYF,TGTGCCAGTAGTAGGGGGGAACCTTCCTACGAGCAGTACTTC,TRBJ2-7,14,.,TRBV19,.
CASSLALGTRPDTQYF,TGCGCCAGTAGCTTGGCCCTCGGGACTAGACCAGATACGCAGTATTTT,TRBJ2-3,16,few,TRBV5-1,TRBD2
CSARQGGGNTEAFF,TGCAGTGCTAGACAAGGGGGCGGTAACACTGAAGCTTTCTTT,TRBJ1-1,14,few,TRBV20-1,TRBD1
CSASLAGGTEQYF,TGCAGTGCTTCCCTAGCGGGAGGAACCGAGCAGTACTTC,TRBJ2-7,13,.,TRBV20-1,TRBD2
CASSFHRLAGGENEQFF,TGTGCCAGCAGTTTCCACCGACTAGCGGGAGGGGAGAATGAGCAGTTCTTC,TRBJ2-1,17,.,TRBV27,TRBD2
CSAGTGRGGDTQYF,TGCAGTGCTGGGACAGGGAGGGGTGGGGATACGCAGTATTTT,TRBJ2-3,14,.,TRBV20-1,TRBD1
CASRVDSGNTIYF,TGTGCCAGCAGGGTCGACAGCGGAAACACCATATATTTT,TRBJ1-3,13,once,TRBV6-1,.